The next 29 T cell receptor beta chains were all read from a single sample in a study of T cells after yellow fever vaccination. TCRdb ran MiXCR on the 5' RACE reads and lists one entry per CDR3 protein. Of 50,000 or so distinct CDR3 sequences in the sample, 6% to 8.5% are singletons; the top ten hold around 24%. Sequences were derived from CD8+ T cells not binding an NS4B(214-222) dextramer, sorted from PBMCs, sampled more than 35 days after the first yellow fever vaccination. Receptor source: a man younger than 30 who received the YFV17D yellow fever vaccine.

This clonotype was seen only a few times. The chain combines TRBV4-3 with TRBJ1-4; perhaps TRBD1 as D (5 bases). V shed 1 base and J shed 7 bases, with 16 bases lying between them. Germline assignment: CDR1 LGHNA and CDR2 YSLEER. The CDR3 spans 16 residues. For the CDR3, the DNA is TGCGCCAGCAGCCAAGTTTGGGGGTCGGACGGTGAAAAACTGTTTTTT. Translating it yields CASSQVWGSDGEKLFF.

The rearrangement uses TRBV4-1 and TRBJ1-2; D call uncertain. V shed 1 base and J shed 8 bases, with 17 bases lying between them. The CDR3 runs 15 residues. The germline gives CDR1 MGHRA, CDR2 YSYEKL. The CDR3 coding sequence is TGCGCCAGCAGCCAAGGCGCTCTGTCGTCGTTAGGCTACACCTTC. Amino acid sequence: CASSQGALSSLGYTF.

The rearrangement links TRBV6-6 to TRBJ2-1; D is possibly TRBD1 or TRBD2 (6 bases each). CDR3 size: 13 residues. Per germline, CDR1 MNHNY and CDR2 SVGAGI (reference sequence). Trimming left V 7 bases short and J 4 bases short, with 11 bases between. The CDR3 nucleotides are TGTGCCAGCAACGGGGGCTTTTACAATGAGCAGTTCTTC. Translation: CASNGGFYNEQFF.

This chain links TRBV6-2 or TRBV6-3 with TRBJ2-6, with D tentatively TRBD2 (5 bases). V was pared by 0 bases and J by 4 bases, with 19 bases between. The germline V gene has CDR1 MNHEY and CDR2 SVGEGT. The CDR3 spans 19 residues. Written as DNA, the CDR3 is TGTGCCAGCAGTTACTCGATTAGTGCCCGGGAAGCAGGGGCCAACGTCCTGACTTTC. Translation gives CASSYSISAREAGANVLTF.

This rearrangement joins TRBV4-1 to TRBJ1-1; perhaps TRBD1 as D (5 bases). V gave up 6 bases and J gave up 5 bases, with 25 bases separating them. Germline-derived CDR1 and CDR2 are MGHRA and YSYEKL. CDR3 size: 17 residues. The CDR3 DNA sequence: TGCGCCAGCAGTTACGGGCAGGGCTTCATCTATGGGACTGAAGCTTTCTTT. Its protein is CASSYGQGFIYGTEAFF.

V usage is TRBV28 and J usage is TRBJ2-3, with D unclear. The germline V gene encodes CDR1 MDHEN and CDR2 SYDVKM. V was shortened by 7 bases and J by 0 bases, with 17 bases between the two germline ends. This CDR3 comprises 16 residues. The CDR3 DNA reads TGTGCCAGCACCTTCGATAGGGTTTCTAGCACAGATACGCAGTATTTT. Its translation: CASTFDRVSSTDTQYF. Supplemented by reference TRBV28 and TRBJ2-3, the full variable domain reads DVKVTQSSRYLVKRTGEKVFLECVQDMDHENMFWYRQDPGLGLRLIYFSYDVKMKEKGDIPEGYSVSREKKERFSLILESASTNQTSMYLCASTFDRVSSTDTQYFGPGTRLTVL.

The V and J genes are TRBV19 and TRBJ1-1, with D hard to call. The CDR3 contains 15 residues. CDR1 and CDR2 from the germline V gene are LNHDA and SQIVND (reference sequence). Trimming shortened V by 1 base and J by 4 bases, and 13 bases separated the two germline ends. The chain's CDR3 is CASSIGGSWSTEAFF. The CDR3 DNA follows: TGTGCCAGTAGTATAGGAGGCAGTTGGAGCACTGAAGCTTTCTTT.

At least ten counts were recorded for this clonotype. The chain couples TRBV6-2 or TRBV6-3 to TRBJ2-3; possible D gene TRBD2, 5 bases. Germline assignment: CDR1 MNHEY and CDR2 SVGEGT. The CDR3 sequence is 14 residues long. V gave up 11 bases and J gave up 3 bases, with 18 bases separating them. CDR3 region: CAVSDWSRTDTQYF. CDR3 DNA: TGTGCCGTCTCGGACTGGAGTAGGACAGATACGCAGTATTTT.

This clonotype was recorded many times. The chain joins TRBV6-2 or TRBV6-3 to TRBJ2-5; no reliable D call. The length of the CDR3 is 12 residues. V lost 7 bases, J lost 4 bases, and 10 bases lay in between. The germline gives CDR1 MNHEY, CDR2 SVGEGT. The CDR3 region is CASTPSRETQYF. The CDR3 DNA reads TGTGCCAGCACCCCGTCGAGAGAGACCCAGTACTTC.

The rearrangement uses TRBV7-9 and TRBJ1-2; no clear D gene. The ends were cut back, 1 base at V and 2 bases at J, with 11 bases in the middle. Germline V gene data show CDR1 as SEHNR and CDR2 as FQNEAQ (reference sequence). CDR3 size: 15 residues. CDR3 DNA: TGTGCCAGCAGCTTAGGGACGATCTTAAACTATGGCTACACCTTC. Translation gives CASSLGTILNYGYTF. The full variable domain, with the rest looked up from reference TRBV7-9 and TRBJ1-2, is DTGVSQNPRHKITKRGQNVTFRCDPISEHNRLYWYRQTLGQGPEFLTYFQNEAQLEKSRLLSDRFSAERPKGSFSTLEIQRTEQGDSAMYLCASSLGTILNYGYTFGSGTRLTVV.

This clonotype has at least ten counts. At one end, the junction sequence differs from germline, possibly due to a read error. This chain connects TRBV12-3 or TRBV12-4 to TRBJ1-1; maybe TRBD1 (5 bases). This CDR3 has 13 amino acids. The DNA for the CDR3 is TGTGCCAGCAGTTTCGGGGGGAACGCTGAAGCTTTCTTT. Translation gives CASSFGGNAEAFF.

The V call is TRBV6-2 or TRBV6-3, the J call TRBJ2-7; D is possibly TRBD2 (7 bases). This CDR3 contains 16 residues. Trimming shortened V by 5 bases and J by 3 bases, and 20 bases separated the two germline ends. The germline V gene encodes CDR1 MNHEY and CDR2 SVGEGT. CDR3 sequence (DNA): TGTGCCAGCAGTGGGGGGGCAGGTTGGTACGACTACGAGCAGTACTTC. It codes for CASSGGAGWYDYEQYF.

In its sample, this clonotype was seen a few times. The CDR3 region is CASSLLAGGNNEQFF. In DNA, the CDR3 is TGTGCCAGCAGCTTACTAGCGGGGGGGAACAATGAGCAGTTCTTC. This chain links TRBV7-2 with TRBJ2-1, with 12 bases matching TRBD2. The CDR3 spans 15 residues. V shed 2 bases, J shed 5 bases, and the junction held 1 base outside the gene matches. The germline CDR1 and CDR2 sequences are SGHTA and FQGNSA.

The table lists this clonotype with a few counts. The DNA of the CDR3 is TGCGCCAGCAGCTTGGCAGGACACCCCTACGAGCAGTACTTC. Residues: CASSLAGHPYEQYF. The J gene is TRBJ2-7, the V gene TRBV5-1; weak D call: TRBD1 (5 bases). Germline values: CDR1 SGHRS, CDR2 YFSETQ. There are 14 residues in the CDR3. Trimming took 0 bases from V and 2 from J, leaving 9 bases between them.

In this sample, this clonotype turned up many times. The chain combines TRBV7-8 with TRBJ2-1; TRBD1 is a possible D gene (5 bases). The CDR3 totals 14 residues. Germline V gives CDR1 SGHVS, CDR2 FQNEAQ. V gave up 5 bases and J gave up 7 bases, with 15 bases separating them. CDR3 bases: TGTGCCAGCAGCCGAAGGGGTTCGGGTAATGAGCAGTTCTTC. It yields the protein CASSRRGSGNEQFF. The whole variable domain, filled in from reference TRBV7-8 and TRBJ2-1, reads GAGVSQSPRYKVAKRGQDVALRCDPISGHVSLFWYQQALGQGPEFLTYFQNEAQLDKSGLPSDRFFAERPEGSVSTLKIQRTQQEDSAVYLCASSRRGSGNEQFFGPGTRLTVL.

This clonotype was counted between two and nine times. CDR3 sequence reads: CASSPSGGEQYF. The CDR3 coding sequence is TGTGCCAGCAGCCCAAGTGGGGGCGAGCAGTACTTC. The rearrangement joins TRBV5-4 to TRBJ2-7; D tentatively reads TRBD1 or TRBD2 (5 bases each). Germline assignment: CDR1 SGHNT and CDR2 YYREEE (reference sequence). With 4 bases removed from V and 6 bases from J, the gap between germline ends came to 11 bases. The CDR3 totals 12 residues. Filled out from reference TRBV5-4 and TRBJ2-7, the complete variable domain reads ETGVTQSPTHLIKTRGQQVTLRCSSQSGHNTVSWYQQALGQGPQFIFQYYREEENGRGNFPPRFSGLQFPNYSSELNVNALELDDSALYLCASSPSGGEQYFGPGTRLTVT.

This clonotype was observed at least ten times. The CDR3 region is CASRPGQGECQPQHF. CDR3 in DNA: TGTGCCAGCAGACCGGGACAGGGGGAATGTCAGCCCCAGCATTTT. The chain combines TRBV21-1 with TRBJ1-5; the D call TRBD1 from the table was never checked on the DNA. TRBV21-1 is assigned pseudogene status. The CDR3 covers 15 residues.

CDR3 DNA sequence: TGCAGCGTTGACAGCAGGCTGAACTATGGCTACACCTTC. This gives the protein CSVDSRLNYGYTF. The chain uses TRBV29-1 and TRBJ1-2, with D uncertain. This CDR3 spans 13 amino acids. CDR1 and CDR2 from the germline V gene are SQVTM and ANQGSEA. Trimming left V 3 bases short and J 2 bases short, with 10 bases between.

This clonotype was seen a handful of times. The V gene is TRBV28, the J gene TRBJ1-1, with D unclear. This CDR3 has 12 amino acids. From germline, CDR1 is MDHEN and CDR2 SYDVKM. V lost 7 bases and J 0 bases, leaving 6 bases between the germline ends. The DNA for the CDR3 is TGTGCCAGCAACGAGATGAACACTGAAGCTTTCTTT. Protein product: CASNEMNTEAFF. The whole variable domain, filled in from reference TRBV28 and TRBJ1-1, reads DVKVTQSSRYLVKRTGEKVFLECVQDMDHENMFWYRQDPGLGLRLIYFSYDVKMKEKGDIPEGYSVSREKKERFSLILESASTNQTSMYLCASNEMNTEAFFGQGTRLTVV.

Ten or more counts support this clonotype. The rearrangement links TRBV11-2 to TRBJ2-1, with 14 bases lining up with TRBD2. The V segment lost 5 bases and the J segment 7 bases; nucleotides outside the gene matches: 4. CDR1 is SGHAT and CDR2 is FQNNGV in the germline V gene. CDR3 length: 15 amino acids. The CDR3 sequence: CASSRTSGGYNEQFF. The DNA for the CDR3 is TGTGCCAGCAGCCGGACTAGCGGGGGGTATAATGAGCAGTTCTTC. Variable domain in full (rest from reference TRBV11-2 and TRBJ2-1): EAGVAQSPRYKIIEKRQSVAFWCNPISGHATLYWYQQILGQGPKLLIQFQNNGVVDDSQLPKDRFSAERLKGVDSTLKIQPAKLEDSAVYLCASSRTSGGYNEQFFGPGTRLTVL.

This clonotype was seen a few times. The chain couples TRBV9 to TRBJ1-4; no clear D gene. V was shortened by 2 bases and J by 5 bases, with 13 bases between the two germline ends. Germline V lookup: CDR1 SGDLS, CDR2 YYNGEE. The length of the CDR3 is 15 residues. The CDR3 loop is CASSVRPTSNEKLFF. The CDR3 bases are TGTGCCAGCAGCGTTAGACCAACGTCGAATGAAAAACTGTTTTTT.

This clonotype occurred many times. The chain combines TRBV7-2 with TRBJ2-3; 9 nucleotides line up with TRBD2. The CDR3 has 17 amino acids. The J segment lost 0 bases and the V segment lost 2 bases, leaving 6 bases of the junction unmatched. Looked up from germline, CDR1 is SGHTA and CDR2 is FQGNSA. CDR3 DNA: TGTGCCAGCAGCTTACTGAGCGGGGGGCCTAGCACAGATACGCAGTATTTT. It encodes CASSLLSGGPSTDTQYF.

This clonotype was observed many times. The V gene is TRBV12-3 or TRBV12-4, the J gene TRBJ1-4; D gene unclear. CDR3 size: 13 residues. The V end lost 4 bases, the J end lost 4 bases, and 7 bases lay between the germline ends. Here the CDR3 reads CASSYGYNEKLFF. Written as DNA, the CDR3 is TGTGCCAGCAGTTATGGGTATAATGAAAAACTGTTTTTT.

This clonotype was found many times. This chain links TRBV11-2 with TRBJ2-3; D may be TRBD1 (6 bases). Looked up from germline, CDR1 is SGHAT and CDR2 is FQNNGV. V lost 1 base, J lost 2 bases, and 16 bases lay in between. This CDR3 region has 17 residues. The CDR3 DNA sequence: TGTGCCAGCAGCTTAGTGCAGGGGTATCTCCCCACAGATACGCAGTATTTT. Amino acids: CASSLVQGYLPTDTQYF.

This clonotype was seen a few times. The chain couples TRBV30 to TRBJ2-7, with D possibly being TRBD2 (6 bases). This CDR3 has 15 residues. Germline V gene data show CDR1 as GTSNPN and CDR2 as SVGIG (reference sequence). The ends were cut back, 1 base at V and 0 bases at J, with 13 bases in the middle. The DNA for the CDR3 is TGTGCCTGGAGTGCTGCGGGGACCTACTCCTACGAGCAGTACTTC. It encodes CAWSAAGTYSYEQYF. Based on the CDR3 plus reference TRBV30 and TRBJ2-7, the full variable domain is SQTIHQWPATLVQPVGSPLSLECTVEGTSNPNLYWYRQAAGRGLQLLFYSVGIGQISSEVPQNLSASRPQDRQFILSSKKLLLSDSGFYLCAWSAAGTYSYEQYFGPGTRLTVT.

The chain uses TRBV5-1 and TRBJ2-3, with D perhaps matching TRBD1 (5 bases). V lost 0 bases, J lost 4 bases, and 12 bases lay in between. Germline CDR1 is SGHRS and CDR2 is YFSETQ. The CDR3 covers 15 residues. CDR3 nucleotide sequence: TGCGCCAGCAGCTTGGGCCAGGGTGGTGCAGATACGCAGTATTTT. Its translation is CASSLGQGGADTQYF. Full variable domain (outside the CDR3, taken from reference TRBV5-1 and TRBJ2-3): KAGVTQTPRYLIKTRGQQVTLSCSPISGHRSVSWYQQTPGQGLQFLFEYFSETQRNKGNFPGRFSGRQFSNSRSEMNVSTLELGDSALYLCASSLGQGGADTQYFGPGTRLTVL.

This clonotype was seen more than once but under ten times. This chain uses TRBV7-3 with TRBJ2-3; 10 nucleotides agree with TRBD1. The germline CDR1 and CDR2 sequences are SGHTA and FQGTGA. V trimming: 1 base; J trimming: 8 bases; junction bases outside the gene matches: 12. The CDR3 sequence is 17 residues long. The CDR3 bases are TGTGCCAGCAGCTTAAGGGCGGGGACAGGGGACCCCAGTACGCAGTATTTT. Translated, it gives CASSLRAGTGDPSTQYF.

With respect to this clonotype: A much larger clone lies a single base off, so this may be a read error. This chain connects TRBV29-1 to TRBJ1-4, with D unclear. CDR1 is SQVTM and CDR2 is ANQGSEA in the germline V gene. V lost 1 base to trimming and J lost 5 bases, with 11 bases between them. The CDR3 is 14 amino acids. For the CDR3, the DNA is TGCAGCGTTGAAGTCTGGGGATTCAATGAAAAACTGTTTTTT. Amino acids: CSVEVWGFNEKLFF.

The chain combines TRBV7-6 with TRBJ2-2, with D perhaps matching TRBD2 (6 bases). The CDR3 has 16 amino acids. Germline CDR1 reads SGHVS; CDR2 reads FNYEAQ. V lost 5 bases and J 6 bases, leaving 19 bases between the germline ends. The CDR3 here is CASSPHLGGAPGELFF. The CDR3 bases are TGTGCCAGCAGCCCCCATCTCGGGGGTGCGCCCGGGGAGCTGTTTTTT.